This T cell receptor beta chain came from a study of spatial heterogeneity in lung cancer. Via MiXCR, TCRdb re-called the 5' RACE reads, giving one row per CDR3 protein. Of under 100,000 distinct CDR3 sequences in the sample, approximately 8.5% were seen once. Germline trimming cut 10 bases from V and 3 bases from J; bases unmatched to any gene: 8. The CDR3 has 13 amino acids. The V gene's germline CDR1 is MDHEN and CDR2 SYDVKM. The time point is: sample taken at primary tumor resection. Without sorting, whole RNA was sequenced from tumor, nontumor lung or frozen PBMC. This clonotype was seen more than once but under ten times.

Specimen: PBMCs, collected at surgery. The chain recombines TRBV28 with TRBJ2-7; TRBD1 matches at 8 bases. This clonotype was obtained from a male donor with early-stage non-small cell lung cancer. In DNA form, the CDR3 reads TGTGCCACCCTACAGGGGGGAAGCTACGAGCAGTACTTC. This translates into CATLQGGSYEQYF.